Presented here are 20 T cell receptor beta chains from one specimen sequenced in a study of CD8 T cells in ankylosing spondylitis. No cognate antigen is known for these TCRs. TCRdb recomputed calls from the 5' RACE reads with MiXCR, one row per CDR3 protein. This table has 200,000 to 250,000 distinct CDR3 sequences, about 17% appearing once. Study-wide results and caveats: A TCR beta motif made of about 8 highly homologous variants seemed typical of ankylosing spondylitis blood.

Sequencing was performed on blood, either unsorted or a sorted T cell fraction (not recorded which). The receptors were sampled from a male donor with ankylosing spondylitis.

This clonotype was found a few times. A junction boundary mismatches the germline segment, possibly from a read error. The chain carries TRBV5-6 and TRBJ2-4; 7 nucleotides agree with TRBD1. Per the germline V gene, CDR1 is SGHDT and CDR2 is YYEEEE. This CDR3 contains 11 residues. CDR3 sequence reads: CASSDRVETEF. In DNA, the CDR3 is TGTGCCAGCAGCGACAGGGTGGAGACGGAGTTC.

The rearrangement links TRBV7-3 to TRBJ1-1; 7 positions agree with TRBD1. CDR1 is SGHTA, CDR2 FQGTGA, per germline. The CDR3 loop spans 16 amino acids. The V and J ends lost 5 bases and 0 bases, in that order; junction bases with no gene match: 9. CDR3 DNA sequence: TGTGCCAGCAGCCCCTCCGGGGACAGCATGAACACTGAAGCTTTCTTT. Translated, it gives CASSPSGDSMNTEAFF.

This clonotype was detected a few times. This chain uses TRBV6-1 with TRBJ2-7; 8 nucleotides line up with TRBD1. V lost 6 bases, J lost 6 bases, and 10 bases stayed unmatched. This CDR3 spans 14 amino acids. CDR1 MNHNS and CDR2 SASEGT come from the germline V gene. CDR3 residues: CASRHRDRSPEQYF. The CDR3 DNA sequence: TGTGCCAGCAGACACCGGGACAGGAGTCCCGAGCAGTACTTC.

This clonotype has only a few counts. The chain combines TRBV9 with TRBJ2-2; D possibly uses TRBD1 or TRBD2 (6 bases each). V was trimmed by 0 bases and J by 0 bases, leaving 9 bases between them. This CDR3 is built from 16 residues. Germline CDR1 and CDR2: SGDLS and YYNGEE. The CDR3 DNA sequence: TGTGCCAGCAGCGTAGCGGGGGCGCCGAACACCGGGGAGCTGTTTTTT. The encoded protein is CASSVAGAPNTGELFF. The full variable domain, its missing parts supplied by reference TRBV9 and TRBJ2-2, is DSGVTQTPKHLITATGQRVTLRCSPRSGDLSVYWYQQSLDQGLQFLIQYYNGEERAKGNILERFSAQQFPDLHSELNLSSLELGDSALYFCASSVAGAPNTGELFFGEGSRLTVL.

This clonotype appeared a few times. The rearrangement joins TRBV10-1 to TRBJ2-5, with 8 positions matching TRBD1. The length of the CDR3 is 15 residues. CDR1 WNHNN and CDR2 SYGVQD come from the germline V gene (reference sequence). V shed 3 bases, J shed 5 bases, and the junction held 8 bases outside the gene matches. CDR3: CASSEGAGGSETQYF. For the CDR3, the DNA is TGCGCCAGCAGTGAAGGGGCAGGGGGCAGTGAGACCCAGTACTTC.

This clonotype has ten or more counts. The chain carries TRBV12-3 or TRBV12-4 and TRBJ1-2, with D perhaps matching TRBD1 (5 bases). The CDR3 covers 14 residues. Trimming removed 8 bases at V and 4 bases at J, with 17 bases between. CDR3 loop: CASLPSGLPYGYTF. For the CDR3, the DNA is TGTGCCAGCCTACCCTCAGGGCTACCCTATGGCTACACCTTC.

This clonotype was observed many times. The rearrangement uses TRBV3-1 and TRBJ2-1; D is undetermined. Germline CDR1 is LGHDT and CDR2 is YNNKEL (reference sequence). The CDR3 is made up of 16 amino acids. V lost 3 bases, J lost 4 bases, and 16 bases lay in between. The CDR3 bases are TGTGCCAGCAGCCATGTGGCTGACCCCTCGTACAATGAGCAGTTCTTC. It is translated as CASSHVADPSYNEQFF.

This clonotype was seen a few times. The rearrangement uses TRBV29-1 and TRBJ2-7, with 7 bases aligning to TRBD2. V lost 4 bases and J lost 5; bases outside the gene matches: 11. This CDR3 contains 14 residues. Looked up from germline, CDR1 is SQVTM and CDR2 is ANQGSEA. The CDR3 bases are TGCAGCGTTGCGGGTTGGCCGGGAGGAAACGAGCAGTACTTC. Translated: CSVAGWPGGNEQYF.

The chain is built from TRBV6-6 and TRBJ2-7; D perhaps matches TRBD2 (5 bases). The CDR3 contains 12 residues. Per germline, CDR1 MNHNY and CDR2 SVGAGI (reference sequence). Trimming shortened V by 8 bases and J by 4 bases, and 12 bases separated the two germline ends. The CDR3 protein is CASAGKAYEQYF. The CDR3, as DNA: TGTGCCAGCGCGGGCAAAGCTTACGAGCAGTACTTC.

This chain links TRBV7-2 with TRBJ1-1; D is uncertain. The CDR3 totals 15 residues. V lost 0 bases, J lost 3 bases, and 11 bases lay in between. Germline CDR1 is SGHTA and CDR2 is FQGNSA. CDR3 protein: CASSLAAGYDTEAFF. The CDR3, as DNA: TGTGCCAGCAGCTTAGCAGCGGGGTACGACACTGAAGCTTTCTTT. The variable domain in full, with the rest retrieved from reference TRBV7-2 and TRBJ1-1, is GAGVSQSPSNKVTEKGKDVELRCDPISGHTALYWYRQSLGQGLEFLIYFQGNSAPDKSGLPSDRFSAERTGGSVSTLTIQRTQQEDSAVYLCASSLAAGYDTEAFFGQGTRLTVV.

The chain couples TRBV12-3 or TRBV12-4 to TRBJ2-7; D is unclear. Trimming took 3 bases from V and 2 from J, leaving 8 bases between them. The CDR3 extends over 13 amino acids. CDR3 residues: CASSLTRTYEQYF. CDR3 nucleotide sequence: TGTGCCAGCAGTTTGACAAGGACCTACGAGCAGTACTTC.

This clonotype came up a few times. This chain uses TRBV30 with TRBJ1-5, with D perhaps matching TRBD1 (6 bases). The CDR3 loop spans 15 amino acids. Trimming cost V 2 bases and J 0 bases, with 11 bases left between them. CDR1 and CDR2 from the germline V gene are GTSNPN and SVGIG (reference sequence). The CDR3 here is CAWSLPGDSNQPQHF. The CDR3 nucleotides read TGTGCCTGGAGTTTGCCAGGGGATAGCAATCAGCCCCAGCATTTT.

This chain connects TRBV2 to TRBJ2-1, with TRBD2 as a possible D gene (6 bases). CDR3 size: 15 residues. The germline V gene has CDR1 SNHLY and CDR2 FYNNEI. The germline V and J ends were trimmed by 8 bases and 2 bases, with 16 bases remaining between them. In DNA form, the CDR3 reads TGTGCCAGCCGAAAGCTGGGCGGGACCTACAATGAGCAGTTCTTC. Translation: CASRKLGGTYNEQFF. The full variable domain, completed using reference TRBV2 and TRBJ2-1, is EPEVTQTPSHQVTQMGQEVILRCVPISNHLYFYWYRQILGQKVEFLVSFYNNEISEKSEIFDDQFSVERPDGSNFTLKIRSTKLEDSAMYFCASRKLGGTYNEQFFGPGTRLTVL.

This sequence joins TRBV7-3 and TRBJ1-4; unclear D gene. V was pared by 1 base and J by 3 bases, with 12 bases between. This CDR3 region has 16 residues. Germline assignment: CDR1 SGHTA and CDR2 FQGTGA. The CDR3 sequence: CASSLILFRANEKLFF. Here the CDR3 DNA reads TGTGCCAGCAGCTTAATTCTCTTTCGCGCTAATGAAAAACTGTTTTTT.

This clonotype has a handful of counts. The CDR3 protein is CASSLVIGEGYTF. Written as DNA, the CDR3 is TGTGCCAGCAGTTTAGTCATTGGGGAAGGCTACACCTTC. The V call is TRBV12-3 or TRBV12-4, the J call TRBJ1-2; D is unclear. The CDR3 has 13 residues. V lost 1 base and J lost 8, with 11 bases in between.

This clonotype was detected only a few times. The chain employs TRBV27 and TRBJ1-1; D not resolved. Per the germline V gene, CDR1 is MNHEY and CDR2 is SMNVEV (reference sequence). The CDR3 sequence is 13 residues long. V was trimmed by 2 bases and J by 5 bases, leaving 9 bases between them. This CDR3 is CASSLREDTEAFF. CDR3 DNA sequence: TGTGCCAGCAGTTTAAGGGAGGATACTGAAGCTTTCTTT.

This clonotype was counted between two and nine times. The chain recombines TRBV4-1 with TRBJ2-3, with D perhaps being TRBD1 or TRBD2 (6 bases each). Trimming cost V 4 bases and J 2 bases, with 19 bases left between them. This CDR3 contains 17 residues. In germline, CDR1 is MGHRA, CDR2 YSYEKL. CDR3 residues: CASSPTGAGFYTDTQYF. The DNA of the CDR3 is TGCGCCAGCAGCCCGACAGGAGCGGGCTTTTACACAGATACGCAGTATTTT.

Only one count was recorded for this clonotype. The genes are TRBV19 and TRBJ2-1, with D unresolved. Trimming took 6 bases from V and 6 from J, leaving 9 bases between them. This CDR3 spans 12 amino acids. The germline V gene has CDR1 LNHDA and CDR2 SQIVND (reference sequence). CDR3 region: CASSPWGNEQFF. DNA for the CDR3: TGTGCCAGTAGCCCGTGGGGCAATGAGCAGTTCTTC.

This clonotype was found a few times. The J gene is TRBJ2-1, the V gene TRBV20-1; D remains ambiguous. The V and J ends lost 0 bases and 9 bases respectively, with 12 bases between them. Looked up from germline, CDR1 is DFQATT and CDR2 is SNEGSKA (reference sequence). CDR3 length: 13 amino acids. The CDR3 DNA reads TGCAGTGCTAGAGACGGACCCGGCGGTGAGCAGTTCTTC. Protein sequence: CSARDGPGGEQFF.

Only a few counts were recorded for this clonotype. V usage is TRBV27 and J usage is TRBJ2-1; possibly TRBD2 for D (5 bases). The CDR3 is made up of 16 amino acids. The V end lost 0 bases, the J end lost 8 bases, and 17 bases lay between the germline ends. Germline V gene lookup returns CDR1 MNHEY and CDR2 SMNVEV (reference sequence). Here the CDR3 DNA reads TGTGCCAGCAGTTTATCGTCGGGATACCCGCCCGATGAGCAGTTCTTC. It codes for CASSLSSGYPPDEQFF.